Each of the 32 T cell receptor beta chains below was sequenced from the same sample in a study of CD8+ T cells in alopecia areata. Sequencing used cDNA as its template, made by extracting RNA and reverse transcribing it. Using immunoSEQ multiplex PCR, the repertoire was profiled, and TCRdb retains in-frame clones only, with some absent. There are 120,000 to 150,000 clones in the sample; 86% occur only once, and about 12% lies in the top ten. Noted treatment: oral pan-JAK inhibitor, 5-10 mg twice daily. This specimen was CD8+ T cells sorted from blood, taken at week 4, from a patient treated with tofacitinib. These receptors came from a human donor with alopecia areata.

The chain employs TRBV30 and TRBJ2-1; D is possibly TRBD2 (6 bases). The length of the CDR3 is 12 residues. CDR1 is GTSNPN and CDR2 is SVGIG in the germline V gene (reference sequence). The CDR3 region has the DNA TGTGCGGCCGGACTAAACTACAATGAGCAGTTCTTC. Protein sequence: CAAGLNYNEQFF.

The genes are TRBV27 and TRBJ2-4; D uncertain. Trimming pared 3 bases from V and 7 bases from J, leaving 16 bases between. The CDR3 loop spans 15 amino acids. Germline V gene data show CDR1 as MNHEY and CDR2 as SMNVEV (reference sequence). In nucleotides, the CDR3 is TGTGCCAGCAGTTTTACCCACCGGCCGGTGAACATTCAGTACTTC. It is translated as CASSFTHRPVNIQYF.

The genes are TRBV29-1 and TRBJ1-4, with D unresolved. Germline V gene sequence: CDR1 SQVTM, CDR2 ANQGSEA. The CDR3 extends over 10 amino acids. V was clipped by 5 bases and J by 8 bases, with 6 bases between them. The CDR3 bases are TGCAGCGTTTTAGGAGAAAAACTGTTTTTT. Its translation is CSVLGEKLFF.

The gene calls are TRBV5-6 and TRBJ2-7; tentative D call: TRBD1 (7 bases). The CDR3 length is 13 residues. Germline V gene lookup returns CDR1 SGHDT and CDR2 YYEEEE. Trimming left V 0 bases short and J 6 bases short, with 10 bases between. The DNA for the CDR3 is TGTGCCAGCAGCTTGGGACAGGGAGGCGAGCAGTACTTC. This sequence encodes CASSLGQGGEQYF.

The rearrangement links TRBV7-9 to TRBJ2-4, with D possibly being TRBD1 (6 bases). Germline assignment: CDR1 SEHNR and CDR2 FQNEAQ (reference sequence). There are 13 residues in the CDR3. V lost 4 bases and J 6 bases, leaving 10 bases between the germline ends. The CDR3 region is CASSSDRLNIQYF. CDR3 nucleotides: TGTGCCAGCAGCTCGGACAGACTAAACATTCAGTACTTC.

The chain uses TRBV7-3 and TRBJ2-5, with 10 bases lining up with TRBD2. The CDR3 totals 15 residues. CDR1 is SGHTA, CDR2 FQGTGA, per germline. The ends lost 4 bases at V and 5 bases at J; junction bases unmatched: 7. The chain's CDR3 is CASSSLAGVGETQYF. The CDR3 nucleotides read TGTGCCAGCAGCTCCCTAGCGGGAGTGGGGGAGACCCAGTACTTC.

The rearrangement uses TRBV6-5 and TRBJ2-7; D is possibly TRBD1 (6 bases). Germline V gene sequence: CDR1 MNHEY, CDR2 SVGAGI. Trimming stripped 0 bases from V and 1 base from J, with 13 bases between. This CDR3 has 16 residues. CDR3 sequence reads: CASSYSGTSLSYEQYF. In DNA, the CDR3 is TGTGCCAGCAGTTACTCCGGGACATCCCTTTCCTACGAGCAGTACTTC.

The CDR3 is CASSSDRYYEQYF. The CDR3, as DNA: TGTGCCAGCAGTTCTGACAGGTATTACGAGCAGTACTTC. The chain joins TRBV27 to TRBJ2-7; perhaps TRBD1 as D (6 bases). The V and J ends lost 4 bases and 4 bases respectively, with 11 bases between them. CDR3 size: 13 residues. Germline values: CDR1 MNHEY, CDR2 SMNVEV (reference sequence).

This clone came up a few times. The rearrangement links TRBV5-6 to TRBJ2-5; no clear D gene. V was clipped by 1 base and J by 4 bases, with 17 bases between them. The CDR3 sequence is 16 residues long. Germline CDR1 is SGHDT and CDR2 is YYEEEE. The CDR3 is CASSLSKSAFSETQYF. DNA for the CDR3: TGTGCCAGCAGCTTGTCCAAGTCGGCGTTCTCAGAGACCCAGTACTTC.

This clone was seen a handful of times. This chain uses TRBV27 with TRBJ2-7; 8 bases match TRBD2. J was trimmed by 4 bases and V by 7 bases; bases with no gene match: 6. The CDR3 extends over 13 amino acids. Per the germline V gene, CDR1 is MNHEY and CDR2 is SMNVEV (reference sequence). The chain's CDR3 is CASTSGGEYEQYF. DNA of the CDR3: TGTGCCAGCACCTCCGGGGGGGAGTACGAGCAGTACTTC.

The J gene is TRBJ2-7, the V gene TRBV27; 7 positions agree with TRBD1. Trimming at V came to 7 bases and at J to 6 bases, leaving 12 bases not matched to a gene. The CDR3 is 14 residues long. In germline, CDR1 is MNHEY, CDR2 SMNVEV (reference sequence). The CDR3 DNA is TGTGCCAGCACTGCTCCGGGACAGTTTAGCGAGCAGTACTTC. This encodes CASTAPGQFSEQYF.

This clone was detected a few times. The V gene is TRBV6-5, the J gene TRBJ2-1, with 9 nucleotides matching TRBD1. The CDR3 spans 15 residues. V lost 6 bases and J lost 8; bases outside the gene matches: 11. Germline V lookup: CDR1 MNHEY, CDR2 SVGAGI. The DNA for the CDR3 is TGTGCCAGCAGCCGAGGACAGGGGCCTCGCGATGAGCAGTTCTTC. Its translation is CASSRGQGPRDEQFF.

V gene TRBV5-5 combines with J gene TRBJ2-1; the D is unclear. CDR3 size: 14 residues. The V end was cut by 4 bases, the J end by 1 base, with 9 bases between. CDR1 SGHKS and CDR2 YYEKEE come from the germline V gene (reference sequence). The CDR3 bases are TGTGCCAGCAGCCCTGGCGGATCCTACAATGAGCAGTTCTTC. This encodes CASSPGGSYNEQFF.

This clone was detected only once. This chain joins TRBV5-4 and TRBJ2-7; the D is unclear. Trimming took off 0 bases at V and 7 bases at J, with 14 bases between the two ends. CDR3 length: 14 residues. The germline gives CDR1 SGHNT, CDR2 YYREEE (reference sequence). This chain's CDR3 is CASSLEEVLGEQYF. CDR3 bases: TGTGCCAGCAGCTTGGAGGAAGTTTTGGGGGAGCAGTACTTC.

The chain employs TRBV27 and TRBJ2-3; 11 nucleotides line up with TRBD2. In germline, CDR1 is MNHEY, CDR2 SMNVEV (reference sequence). V gave up 4 bases and J gave up 3 bases; unmatched junction bases: 3. This CDR3 region has 15 residues. The CDR3 DNA reads as TGTGCCAGCAGTTCCTTAGCGGGGGGGACAGATACGCAGTATTTT. This encodes CASSSLAGGTDTQYF.

This clone is medium-sized in the sample. The chain carries TRBV27 and TRBJ2-7, with D unresolved. Germline assignment: CDR1 MNHEY and CDR2 SMNVEV (reference sequence). The germline V and J ends were trimmed by 1 base and 2 bases, with 6 bases remaining between them. This CDR3 contains 13 residues. The CDR3 here is CASSLFNTYEQYF. In nucleotides, the CDR3 is TGTGCCAGCAGTTTATTCAATACCTACGAGCAGTACTTC.

V is TRBV5-4 and J is TRBJ2-6, with D uncertain. Germline V gene lookup returns CDR1 SGHNT and CDR2 YYREEE (reference sequence). The CDR3 spans 15 residues. The germline V and J ends were trimmed by 1 base and 1 base, with 6 bases remaining between them. CDR3 nucleotide sequence: TGTGCCAGCAGCTTGTGGGGATCTGGGGCCAACGTCCTGACTTTC. This translates into CASSLWGSGANVLTF.

The rearrangement uses TRBV27 and TRBJ2-7, with TRBD2 matching 7 bases. J was trimmed by 0 bases and V by 7 bases; bases with no gene match: 6. The germline CDR1 and CDR2 sequences are MNHEY and SMNVEV (reference sequence). The CDR3 spans 14 residues. The CDR3 loop reads CASKVTSYSYEQYF. CDR3 DNA sequence: TGTGCCAGCAAAGTGACTAGCTACTCCTACGAGCAGTACTTC.

The chain recombines TRBV4-2 with TRBJ2-2, with 9 bases lining up with TRBD2. The germline CDR1 and CDR2 sequences are LGHNA and YNFKEQ. With V trimmed by 3 bases and J by 3 bases, 5 bases remained unmatched. This CDR3 has 16 amino acids. The CDR3 DNA is TGTGCCAGCAGCCAGGTAGCGGGAGTTGACACCGGGGAGCTGTTTTTT. This gives the protein CASSQVAGVDTGELFF.

This sequence joins TRBV7-9 and TRBJ2-7; the D gene is possibly TRBD1 (5 bases). V dropped 4 bases and J dropped 3 bases, with 16 bases sitting between them. The CDR3 contains 15 residues. Germline CDR1 and CDR2: SEHNR and FQNEAQ (reference sequence). As DNA, the CDR3 is TGTGCCAGCAGCTCCCCCACAGGAGCCGGCTACGAGCAGTACTTC. Its protein is CASSSPTGAGYEQYF.

The J gene is TRBJ2-3, the V gene TRBV12-5, with D uncertain. Trimming took off 3 bases at V and 1 base at J, with 11 bases between the two ends. This CDR3 is built from 15 residues. Germline V CDR1 and CDR2: LGHNT, FRNRAP. Here the CDR3 reads CASGLIGEGTDTQYF. The CDR3 nucleotides read TGTGCTAGTGGTTTAATCGGCGAAGGCACAGATACGCAGTATTTT.

This clone was seen only once. V usage is TRBV29-1 and J usage is TRBJ2-1; D may correspond to TRBD1 or TRBD2 (7 bases each). Germline V gives CDR1 SQVTM, CDR2 ANQGSEA. The germline V and J ends were trimmed by 6 bases and 6 bases, with 21 bases remaining between them. This CDR3 has 15 amino acids. DNA for the CDR3: TGCAGCGTCCACCTGCAGGGGGGGGAAAGCAATGAGCAGTTCTTC. This sequence encodes CSVHLQGGESNEQFF.

The chain recombines TRBV27 with TRBJ2-3, with TRBD1 identical over 7 bases. The germline V gene has CDR1 MNHEY and CDR2 SMNVEV (reference sequence). V gave up 2 bases and J gave up 0 bases; unmatched junction bases: 5. The CDR3 has 16 amino acids. In nucleotides, the CDR3 is TGTGCCAGCAGTTTACCAGGGGGACGCAGCACAGATACGCAGTATTTT. Its translation is CASSLPGGRSTDTQYF.

This sequence joins TRBV9 and TRBJ2-7, with TRBD2 identical over 8 bases. The CDR3 has 15 residues. Germline assignment: CDR1 SGDLS and CDR2 YYNGEE. The V and J ends lost 4 bases and 1 base, in that order; junction bases with no gene match: 7. The CDR3 here is CASSPRTGGSYEQYF. In DNA, the CDR3 is TGTGCCAGCAGCCCCAGGACGGGAGGGTCCTACGAGCAGTACTTC.

The chain joins TRBV6-5 to TRBJ2-5; D not certain. V lost 4 bases and J 0 bases, leaving 6 bases between the germline ends. Germline lookup yields CDR1 MNHEY and CDR2 SVGAGI. CDR3 length equals 13 residues. The CDR3 coding sequence is TGTGCCAGCAGTTCCCAGAACCAAGAGACCCAGTACTTC. Translating gives CASSSQNQETQYF.

This clone was seen a few times. This chain links TRBV10-2 with TRBJ2-2; D not certain. Germline V lookup: CDR1 WSHSY, CDR2 SAAADI. The V end lost 1 base, the J end lost 4 bases, and 4 bases lay between the germline ends. The CDR3 extends over 13 amino acids. This chain's CDR3 is CASSEFVTGELFF. The CDR3 nucleotides are TGCGCCAGCAGTGAGTTCGTCACCGGGGAGCTGTTTTTT.

The chain is built from TRBV7-9 and TRBJ2-7; no clear D gene. The CDR3 has 14 residues. CDR1 is SEHNR and CDR2 is FQNEAQ in the germline V gene (reference sequence). V lost 5 bases, J lost 1 base, and 12 bases lay in between. CDR3 DNA sequence: TGTGCCAGCAGCCCCCAGGAACAGTCCTACGAGCAGTACTTC. Translating gives CASSPQEQSYEQYF.

The rearrangement joins TRBV29-1 to TRBJ2-7, with unresolved D. The CDR3 extends over 13 amino acids. Germline assignment: CDR1 SQVTM and CDR2 ANQGSEA. V was shortened by 0 bases and J by 0 bases, with 6 bases between the two germline ends. The CDR3 DNA sequence: TGCAGCGTTGAAGAACAGAACTCCTACGAGCAGTACTTC. This sequence encodes CSVEEQNSYEQYF.

Concerning this clone: Other nucleotide sequences from this sample produce the same CDR3. The chain carries TRBV27 and TRBJ2-7, with TRBD2 as a possible D gene (6 bases). The CDR3 length is 12 residues. The germline V gene encodes CDR1 MNHEY and CDR2 SMNVEV (reference sequence). The V and J ends lost 5 bases and 7 bases respectively, with 12 bases between them. The CDR3: CASSPQGGEQYF. CDR3 DNA: TGTGCCAGCAGTCCGCAGGGAGGTGAGCAGTACTTC.

The rearrangement uses TRBV4-1 and TRBJ2-5, with 15 bases identical to TRBD2. The J call is in doubt because the DNA end fits TRBJ2-7 better. The germline gives CDR1 MGHRA, CDR2 YSYEKL. This CDR3 contains 19 residues. In DNA form, the CDR3 reads TGCGCCAGCAGCCAAGACACGGGACTAGCGGGGGGCTTCACCTACGAGCAGTACTTC. Its protein is CASSQDTGLAGGFTYEQYF.

The chain couples TRBV7-9 to TRBJ2-7, with 8 bases identical to TRBD2. CDR1 is SEHNR, CDR2 FQNEAQ, per germline (reference sequence). CDR3 length: 15 amino acids. The V gene end was trimmed by 5 bases and the J gene end by 3 bases; junction bases not matched to a gene: 9. As DNA, the CDR3 is TGTGCCAGCAGCATATCCGGGACTAGAGTCTACGAGCAGTACTTC. Encoded protein: CASSISGTRVYEQYF.

The chain uses TRBV4-1 and TRBJ2-1; 10 bases are a match to TRBD2. CDR1 MGHRA and CDR2 YSYEKL come from the germline V gene. The CDR3 has 18 amino acids. Unmatched junction bases numbered 10, after V lost 1 base and J lost 4 bases. The CDR3 region has the DNA TGCGCCAGCAGCCAAGTGTGGGCTAGCGGGAGTAAGTACAATGAGCAGTTCTTC. This sequence encodes CASSQVWASGSKYNEQFF.